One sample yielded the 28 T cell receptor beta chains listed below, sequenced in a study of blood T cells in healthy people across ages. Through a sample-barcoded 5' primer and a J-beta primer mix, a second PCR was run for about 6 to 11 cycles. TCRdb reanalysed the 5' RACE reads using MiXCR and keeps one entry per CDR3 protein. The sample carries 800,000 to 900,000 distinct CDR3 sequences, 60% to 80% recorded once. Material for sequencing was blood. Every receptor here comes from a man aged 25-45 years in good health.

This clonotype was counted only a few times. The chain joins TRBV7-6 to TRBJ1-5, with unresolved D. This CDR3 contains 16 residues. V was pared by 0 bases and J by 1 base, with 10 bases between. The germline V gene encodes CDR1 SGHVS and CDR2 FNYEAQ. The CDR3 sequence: CASSLAPGPSNQPQHF. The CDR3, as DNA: TGTGCCAGCAGCTTAGCCCCCGGACCGAGCAATCAGCCCCAGCATTTT.

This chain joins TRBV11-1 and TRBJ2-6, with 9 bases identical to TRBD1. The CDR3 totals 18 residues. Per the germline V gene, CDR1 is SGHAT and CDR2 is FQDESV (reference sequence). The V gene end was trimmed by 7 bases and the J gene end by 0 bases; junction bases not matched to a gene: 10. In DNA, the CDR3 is TGTGCCAGCATGGGACAGGGCCTAACCTACTCTGGGGCCAACGTCCTGACTTTC. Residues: CASMGQGLTYSGANVLTF.

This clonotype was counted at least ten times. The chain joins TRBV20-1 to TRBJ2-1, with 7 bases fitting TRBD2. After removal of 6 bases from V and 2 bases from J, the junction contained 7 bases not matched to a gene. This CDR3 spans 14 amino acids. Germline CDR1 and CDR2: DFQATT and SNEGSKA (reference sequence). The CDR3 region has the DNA TGCAGTGCCCCGCCCAGCGGGGCCTACAATGAGCAGTTCTTC. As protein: CSAPPSGAYNEQFF.

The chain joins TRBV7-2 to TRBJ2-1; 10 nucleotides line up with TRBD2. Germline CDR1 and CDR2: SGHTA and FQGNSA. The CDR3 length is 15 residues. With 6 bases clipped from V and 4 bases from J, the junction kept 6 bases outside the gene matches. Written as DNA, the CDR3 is TGTGCCAGCAGATCCAGCGGGGGGGTTTACAATGAGCAGTTCTTC. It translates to CASRSSGGVYNEQFF.

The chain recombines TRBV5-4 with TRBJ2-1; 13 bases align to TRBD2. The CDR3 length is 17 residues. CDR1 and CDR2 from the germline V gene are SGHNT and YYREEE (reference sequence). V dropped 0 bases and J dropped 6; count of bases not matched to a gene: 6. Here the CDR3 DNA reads TGTGCCAGCAGCTTGGGGCCGGGACTAGCGGGGATCAATGAGCAGTTCTTC. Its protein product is CASSLGPGLAGINEQFF.

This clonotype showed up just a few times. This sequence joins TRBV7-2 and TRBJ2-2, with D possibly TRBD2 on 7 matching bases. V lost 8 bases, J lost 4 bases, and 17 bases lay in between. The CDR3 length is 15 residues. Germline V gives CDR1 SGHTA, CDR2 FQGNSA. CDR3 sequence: CASRRQGRGTGELFF. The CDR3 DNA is TGTGCCAGCCGAAGGCAGGGGAGGGGCACCGGGGAGCTGTTTTTT.

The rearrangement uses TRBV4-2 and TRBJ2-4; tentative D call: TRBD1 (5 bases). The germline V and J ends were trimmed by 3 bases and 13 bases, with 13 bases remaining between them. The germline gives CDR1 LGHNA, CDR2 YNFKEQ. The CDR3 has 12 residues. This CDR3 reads CASSQGRGEQYF. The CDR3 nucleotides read TGTGCCAGCAGCCAGGGAAGGGGTGAGCAGTACTTC.

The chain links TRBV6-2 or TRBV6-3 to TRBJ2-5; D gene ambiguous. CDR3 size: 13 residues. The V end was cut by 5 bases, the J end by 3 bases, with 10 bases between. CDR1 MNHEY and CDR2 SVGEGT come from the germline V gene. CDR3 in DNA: TGTGCCAGCAGTCCTAATGTTGAAGAGACCCAGTACTTC. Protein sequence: CASSPNVEETQYF.

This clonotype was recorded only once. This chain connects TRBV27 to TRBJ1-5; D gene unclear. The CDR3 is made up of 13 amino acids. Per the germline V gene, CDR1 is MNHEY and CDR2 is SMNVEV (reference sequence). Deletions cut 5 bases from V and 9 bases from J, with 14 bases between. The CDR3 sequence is CASSLEVGAPQHF. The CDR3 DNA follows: TGTGCCAGCAGTCTAGAAGTTGGTGCGCCCCAGCATTTT.

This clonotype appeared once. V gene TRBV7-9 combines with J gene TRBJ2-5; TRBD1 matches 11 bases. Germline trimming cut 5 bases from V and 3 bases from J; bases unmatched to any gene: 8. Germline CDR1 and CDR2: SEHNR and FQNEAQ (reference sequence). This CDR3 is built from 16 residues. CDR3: CASSKDRGRTKETQYF. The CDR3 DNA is TGTGCCAGCAGCAAGGACAGGGGGCGCACAAAAGAGACCCAGTACTTC.

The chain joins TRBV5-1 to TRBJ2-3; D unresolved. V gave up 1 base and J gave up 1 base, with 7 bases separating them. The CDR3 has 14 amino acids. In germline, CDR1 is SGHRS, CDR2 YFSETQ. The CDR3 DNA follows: TGCGCCAGCAGCTTGATACAGCGCACAGATACGCAGTATTTT. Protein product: CASSLIQRTDTQYF.

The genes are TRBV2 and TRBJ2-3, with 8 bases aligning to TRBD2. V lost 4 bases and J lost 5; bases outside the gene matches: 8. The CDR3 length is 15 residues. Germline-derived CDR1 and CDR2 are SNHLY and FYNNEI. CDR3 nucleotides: TGTGCCAGCAGTGCGAGCGGGGGTGCACAAGATACGCAGTATTTT. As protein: CASSASGGAQDTQYF. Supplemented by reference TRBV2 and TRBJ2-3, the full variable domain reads EPEVTQTPSHQVTQMGQEVILRCVPISNHLYFYWYRQILGQKVEFLVSFYNNEISEKSEIFDDQFSVERPDGSNFTLKIRSTKLEDSAMYFCASSASGGAQDTQYFGPGTRLTVL.

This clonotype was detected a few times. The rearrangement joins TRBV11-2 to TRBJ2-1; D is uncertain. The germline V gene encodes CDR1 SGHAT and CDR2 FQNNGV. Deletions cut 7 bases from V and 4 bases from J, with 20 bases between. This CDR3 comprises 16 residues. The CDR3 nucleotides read TGTGCCAGCACCCCCTTTGGAGCGCGCCCTTACAATGAGCAGTTCTTC. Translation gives CASTPFGARPYNEQFF.

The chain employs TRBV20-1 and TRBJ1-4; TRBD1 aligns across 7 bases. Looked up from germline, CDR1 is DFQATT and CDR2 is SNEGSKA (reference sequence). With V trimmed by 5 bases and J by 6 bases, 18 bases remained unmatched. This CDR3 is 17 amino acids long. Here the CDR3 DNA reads TGCAGTGCTGGACAACCTCCGGAGACAGGGAGGGATGAAAAACTGTTTTTT. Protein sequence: CSAGQPPETGRDEKLFF.

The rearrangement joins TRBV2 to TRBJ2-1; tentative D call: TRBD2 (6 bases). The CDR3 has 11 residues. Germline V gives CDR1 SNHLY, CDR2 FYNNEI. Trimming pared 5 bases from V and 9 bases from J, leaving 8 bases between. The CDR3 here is CASSSSVEQFF. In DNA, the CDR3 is TGTGCCAGCAGTTCTAGCGTTGAGCAGTTCTTC.

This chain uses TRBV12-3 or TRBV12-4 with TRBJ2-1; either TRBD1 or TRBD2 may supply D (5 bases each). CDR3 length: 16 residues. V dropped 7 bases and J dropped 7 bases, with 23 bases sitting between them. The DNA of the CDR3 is TGTGCCAGCACCCTAAGGTCCAGGGAGCTTTGGAATGAGCAGTTCTTC. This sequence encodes CASTLRSRELWNEQFF.

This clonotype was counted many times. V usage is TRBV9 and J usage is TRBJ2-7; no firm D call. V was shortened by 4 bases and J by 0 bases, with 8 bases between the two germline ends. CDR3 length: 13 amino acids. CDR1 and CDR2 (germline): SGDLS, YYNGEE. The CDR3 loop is CASSPRDSYEQYF. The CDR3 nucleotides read TGTGCCAGCAGCCCCCGAGACTCCTACGAGCAGTACTTC.

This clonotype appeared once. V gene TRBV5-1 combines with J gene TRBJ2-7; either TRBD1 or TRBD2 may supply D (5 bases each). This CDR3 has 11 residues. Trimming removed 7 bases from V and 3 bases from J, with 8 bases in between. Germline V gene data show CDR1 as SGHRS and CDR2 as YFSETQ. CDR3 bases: TGCGCCAGCGATGGGGGCTACGAGCAGTACTTC. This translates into CASDGGYEQYF.

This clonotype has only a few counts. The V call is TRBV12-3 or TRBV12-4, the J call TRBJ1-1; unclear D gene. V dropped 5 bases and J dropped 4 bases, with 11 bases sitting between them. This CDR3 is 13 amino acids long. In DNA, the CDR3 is TGTGCCAGCAGTCCTGGGGTAGGCACTGAAGCTTTCTTT. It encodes CASSPGVGTEAFF.

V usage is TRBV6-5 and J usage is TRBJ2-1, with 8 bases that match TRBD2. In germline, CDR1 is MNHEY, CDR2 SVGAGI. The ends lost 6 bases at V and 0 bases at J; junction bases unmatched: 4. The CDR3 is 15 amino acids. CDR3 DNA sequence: TGTGCCAGCAGCCGCGGGGGGCCCTCCTACAATGAGCAGTTCTTC. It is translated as CASSRGGPSYNEQFF.

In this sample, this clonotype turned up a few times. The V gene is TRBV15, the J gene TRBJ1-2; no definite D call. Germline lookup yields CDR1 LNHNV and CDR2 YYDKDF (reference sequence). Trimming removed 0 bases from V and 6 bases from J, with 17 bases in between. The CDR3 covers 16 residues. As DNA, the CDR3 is TGTGCCACCAGCAGAGATCTCCTGGAATTCCGTGATGGCTACACCTTC. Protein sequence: CATSRDLLEFRDGYTF. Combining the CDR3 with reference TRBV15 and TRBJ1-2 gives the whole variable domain DAMVIQNPRYQVTQFGKPVTLSCSQTLNHNVMYWYQQKSSQAPKLLFHYYDKDFNNEADTPDNFQSRRPNTSFCFLDIRSPGLGDTAMYLCATSRDLLEFRDGYTFGSGTRLTVV.

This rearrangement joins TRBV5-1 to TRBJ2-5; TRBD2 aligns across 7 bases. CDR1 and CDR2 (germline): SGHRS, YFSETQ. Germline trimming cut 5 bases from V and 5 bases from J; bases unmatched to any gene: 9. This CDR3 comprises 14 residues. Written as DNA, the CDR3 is TGCGCCAGCAGTCAGAGGTCGCGGGAGGAGACCCAGTACTTC. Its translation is CASSQRSREETQYF.

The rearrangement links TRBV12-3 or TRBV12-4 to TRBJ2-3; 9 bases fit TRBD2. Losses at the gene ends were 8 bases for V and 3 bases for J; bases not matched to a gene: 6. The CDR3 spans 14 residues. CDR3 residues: CASGSAGGTDTQYF. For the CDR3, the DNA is TGTGCCAGCGGTTCTGCGGGGGGGACAGATACGCAGTATTTT.

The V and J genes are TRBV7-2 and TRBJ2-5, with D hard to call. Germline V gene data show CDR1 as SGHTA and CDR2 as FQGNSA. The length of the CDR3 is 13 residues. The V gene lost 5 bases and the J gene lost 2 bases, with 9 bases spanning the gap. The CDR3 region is CASSTGPQETQYF. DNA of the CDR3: TGTGCCAGCAGCACCGGACCGCAAGAGACCCAGTACTTC.

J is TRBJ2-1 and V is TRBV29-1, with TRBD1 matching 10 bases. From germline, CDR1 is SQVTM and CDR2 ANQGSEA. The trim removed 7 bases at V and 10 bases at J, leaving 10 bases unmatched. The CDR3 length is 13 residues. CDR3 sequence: CSGRDRGQHEQFF. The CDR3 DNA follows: TGCAGCGGGCGAGACAGGGGGCAGCACGAGCAGTTCTTC.

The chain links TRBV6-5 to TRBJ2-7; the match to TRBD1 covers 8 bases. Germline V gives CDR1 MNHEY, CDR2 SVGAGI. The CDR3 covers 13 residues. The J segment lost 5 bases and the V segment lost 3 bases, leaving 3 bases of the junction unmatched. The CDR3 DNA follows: TGTGCCAGCAGTTATGGACAGGGTGACGAGCAGTACTTC. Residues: CASSYGQGDEQYF.

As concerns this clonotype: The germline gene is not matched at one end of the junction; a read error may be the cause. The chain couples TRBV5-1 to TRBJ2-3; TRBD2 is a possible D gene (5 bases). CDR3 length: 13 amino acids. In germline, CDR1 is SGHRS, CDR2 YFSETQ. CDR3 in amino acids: CASSLGSTDMQYF. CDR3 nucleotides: TGCGCCAGCAGCCTAGGGAGCACAGATATGCAGTATTTT.

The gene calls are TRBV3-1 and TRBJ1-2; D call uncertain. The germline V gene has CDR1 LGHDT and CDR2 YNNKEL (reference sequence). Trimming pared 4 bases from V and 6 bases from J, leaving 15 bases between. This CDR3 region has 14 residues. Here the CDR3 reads CASSPRQGINGYTF. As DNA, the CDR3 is TGTGCCAGCAGCCCCAGGCAAGGGATTAATGGCTACACCTTC.